The 18 T cell receptor beta chains listed next were all sequenced from one sample in a study of T-cell reconstitution after alpha-beta-depleted transplantation in children. The TCRbeta library was prepared with unique molecular identifiers. A single record per CDR3 protein comes from TCRdb applying MiXCR to the PCR reads. Of around 240,000 distinct CDR3 sequences in the sample, 9.7% are singletons; the top ten hold about 5%. This specimen consisted of PBMCs from the stem cell graft donor, obtained from the stem cell graft. The receptor set was obtained from a human donor who donated a stem cell graft to a child with SCID.

This clonotype showed up many times. The chain has TRBV7-6 and TRBJ2-6; D call uncertain. The V end was cut by 5 bases, the J end by 0 bases, with 17 bases between. CDR3 length equals 18 residues. Germline V CDR1 and CDR2: SGHVS, FNYEAQ. The CDR3 loop reads CASSLRRTEFSGANVLTF. The CDR3 DNA reads as TGTGCCAGCAGCCTCCGAAGAACTGAGTTCTCTGGGGCCAACGTCCTGACTTTC.

There are many counts of this clonotype. CDR3 region: CASSFFGFGNTEAFF. CDR3 nucleotides: TGTGCCAGCAGTTTCTTCGGGTTTGGAAACACTGAAGCTTTCTTT. The chain recombines TRBV12-3 or TRBV12-4 with TRBJ1-1; D remains ambiguous. The CDR3 consists of 15 residues. The V and J ends lost 3 bases and 2 bases respectively, with 13 bases between them.

This clonotype was recorded at least ten times. This chain connects TRBV5-1 to TRBJ2-7, with 7 bases lining up with TRBD2. Germline CDR1 is SGHRS and CDR2 is YFSETQ. CDR3 length: 15 amino acids. V lost 0 bases to trimming and J lost 6 bases; unmatched junction nucleotides: 9. The CDR3 nucleotides read TGCGCCAGCAGCTTGGATGTCCGAACGGGGGGCGAGCAGTACTTC. Its protein product is CASSLDVRTGGEQYF. The whole variable domain, remainder taken from reference TRBV5-1 and TRBJ2-7, is KAGVTQTPRYLIKTRGQQVTLSCSPISGHRSVSWYQQTPGQGLQFLFEYFSETQRNKGNFPGRFSGRQFSNSRSEMNVSTLELGDSALYLCASSLDVRTGGEQYFGPGTRLTVT.

This clonotype occurred many times. The genes are TRBV5-5 and TRBJ2-7; D unresolved. CDR1 SGHKS and CDR2 YYEKEE come from the germline V gene (reference sequence). Trimming pared 5 bases from V and 3 bases from J, leaving 15 bases between. There are 14 residues in the CDR3. CDR3 sequence reads: CASRSGRANYEQYF. The CDR3 bases are TGTGCCAGCAGGTCTGGAAGGGCCAACTACGAGCAGTACTTC.

The genes are TRBV6-5 and TRBJ2-5; the match to TRBD1 covers 8 bases. CDR1 is MNHEY and CDR2 is SVGAGI in the germline V gene. The CDR3 is 17 amino acids. With 2 bases clipped from V and 5 bases from J, the junction kept 13 bases outside the gene matches. The CDR3 spells CASSYVRGPTPWETQYF. The DNA for the CDR3 is TGTGCCAGCAGTTACGTCAGGGGGCCAACCCCCTGGGAGACCCAGTACTTC.

A remark on this clonotype: A much more abundant neighbour one base away suggests this may be a read error. Because it lacks the conserved phenylalanine or tryptophan at the end, this CDR3 is likely a read error. This sequence joins TRBV20-1 and TRBJ2-5; 7 nucleotides agree with TRBD1. The length of the CDR3 is 12 residues. Germline values: CDR1 DFQATT, CDR2 SNEGSKA (reference sequence). V lost 6 bases and J lost 5; bases outside the gene matches: 6. CDR3 sequence: CSAAEQGETQYY. The CDR3 bases are TGCAGTGCCGCCGAACAGGGGGAGACCCAGTACTAC.

This clonotype was found many times. The chain employs TRBV5-1 and TRBJ2-1; TRBD1 might be the D (5 bases). CDR1 and CDR2 (germline): SGHRS, YFSETQ. The CDR3 covers 15 residues. V lost 5 bases, J lost 2 bases, and 14 bases lay in between. The DNA of the CDR3 is TGCGCCAGCAGACAAGGGGATATGGCCTACAATGAGCAGTTCTTC. Protein product: CASRQGDMAYNEQFF.

This clonotype showed up many times. The chain uses TRBV9 and TRBJ1-1; unclear D gene. V was pared by 0 bases and J by 2 bases, with 11 bases between. Germline lookup yields CDR1 SGDLS and CDR2 YYNGEE. The CDR3 sequence is 15 residues long. The CDR3 sequence is CASSVDPGTNTEAFF. In DNA form, the CDR3 reads TGTGCCAGCAGCGTAGATCCAGGAACTAACACTGAAGCTTTCTTT.

In regard to this clonotype: At one of its ends the junction is not consistent with the germline gene, which may arise from a read error. The chain is built from TRBV5-5 and TRBJ2-5; 7 bases are a match to TRBD1. Germline V CDR1 and CDR2: SGHKS, YYEKEE (reference sequence). The CDR3 is 15 amino acids. The CDR3 here is CASSLQGVLQETRYF. DNA of the CDR3: TGTGCCAGCAGCCTCCAGGGGGTCCTCCAAGAGACCCGGTACTTC.

This clonotype was recorded at least ten times. This chain links TRBV20-1 with TRBJ2-7; D possibly corresponds to TRBD1 (5 bases). V was shortened by 3 bases and J by 0 bases, with 9 bases between the two germline ends. Germline V gives CDR1 DFQATT, CDR2 SNEGSKA (reference sequence). The CDR3 contains 13 residues. The CDR3 protein is CSASRRDSYEQYF. CDR3 bases: TGCAGTGCTAGTCGCAGGGACTCCTACGAGCAGTACTTC.

J is TRBJ2-7 and V is TRBV10-1; TRBD1 is a possible D gene (6 bases). Trimming stripped 3 bases from V and 2 bases from J, with 14 bases between. The germline CDR1 and CDR2 sequences are WNHNN and SYGVQD (reference sequence). The CDR3 spans 15 residues. The CDR3 region has the DNA TGCGCCAGCAGTGAAGGGCCAGGGGCTACCTACGAGCAGTACTTC. This translates into CASSEGPGATYEQYF.

This clonotype was observed at least ten times. This CDR3 is CASNDRSNQPQHF. In nucleotides, the CDR3 is TGTGCCAGCAACGACAGGAGCAATCAGCCCCAGCATTTT. The genes are TRBV6-6 and TRBJ1-5; possibly TRBD1 for D (6 bases). Trimming pared 7 bases from V and 1 base from J, leaving 8 bases between. The germline V gene has CDR1 MNHNY and CDR2 SVGAGI (reference sequence). The CDR3 runs 13 residues.

This clonotype was counted ten times or more. The chain links TRBV21-1 to TRBJ2-7; TRBD1, as called in the table, went unchecked against the DNA. TRBV21-1 is assigned pseudogene status. CDR3 length: 15 amino acids. The CDR3 here is CASSAGGTHPYEQYF. Written as DNA, the CDR3 is TGTGCCAGCAGCGCCGGGGGCACACATCCCTACGAGCAGTACTTC.

This clonotype has a count of ten or more. V and J are TRBV20-1 and TRBJ2-3; D may be TRBD1 (5 bases). V shed 4 bases and J shed 3 bases, with 17 bases lying between them. The CDR3 is made up of 15 amino acids. Germline-derived CDR1 and CDR2 are DFQATT and SNEGSKA (reference sequence). CDR3 protein: CSAILTVYWTDTQYF. The CDR3 DNA follows: TGCAGTGCTATCCTGACAGTATATTGGACAGATACGCAGTATTTT.

At least ten counts were recorded for this clonotype. This chain joins TRBV15 and TRBJ1-2; D may be TRBD1 (5 bases). Germline CDR1 LNHNV, CDR2 YYDKDF (reference sequence). This CDR3 is 13 amino acids long. V lost 3 bases and J 8 bases, leaving 13 bases between the germline ends. In DNA, the CDR3 is TGTGCCACCAGCAGGGGACGAGGGATGGGCTACACCTTC. Its protein product is CATSRGRGMGYTF.

With regard to this clonotype: The missing conserved phenylalanine or tryptophan at the end of this CDR3 makes a read error likely. V usage is TRBV5-1 and J usage is TRBJ1-1, with D perhaps TRBD1 (6 bases). V was shortened by 1 base and J by 8 bases, with 18 bases between the two germline ends. This CDR3 is 15 amino acids long. Per the germline V gene, CDR1 is SGHRS and CDR2 is YFSETQ. As DNA, the CDR3 is TGCGCCAGCAGCTTGAGCCGGGGGCAGGGAGCCGAAGCTTTCTTA. It yields the protein CASSLSRGQGAEAFL.

This clonotype showed up many times. The rearrangement joins TRBV29-1 to TRBJ2-2, with D perhaps TRBD1 (6 bases). CDR3 length equals 13 residues. The V end was cut by 5 bases, the J end by 1 base, with 8 bases between. CDR1 is SQVTM, CDR2 ANQGSEA, per germline. The CDR3 DNA is TGCAGCGTTAGACAGGAGAACACCGGGGAGCTGTTTTTT. It yields the protein CSVRQENTGELFF.

This clonotype was counted ten times or more. The chain carries TRBV7-2 and TRBJ1-1; possibly TRBD1 for D (6 bases). V shed 1 base and J shed 3 bases, with 9 bases lying between them. The CDR3 spans 14 residues. Germline assignment: CDR1 SGHTA and CDR2 FQGNSA. The CDR3 region has the DNA TGTGCCAGCAGCTTAGTGTACAGGGACACTGAAGCTTTCTTT. This codes for CASSLVYRDTEAFF.